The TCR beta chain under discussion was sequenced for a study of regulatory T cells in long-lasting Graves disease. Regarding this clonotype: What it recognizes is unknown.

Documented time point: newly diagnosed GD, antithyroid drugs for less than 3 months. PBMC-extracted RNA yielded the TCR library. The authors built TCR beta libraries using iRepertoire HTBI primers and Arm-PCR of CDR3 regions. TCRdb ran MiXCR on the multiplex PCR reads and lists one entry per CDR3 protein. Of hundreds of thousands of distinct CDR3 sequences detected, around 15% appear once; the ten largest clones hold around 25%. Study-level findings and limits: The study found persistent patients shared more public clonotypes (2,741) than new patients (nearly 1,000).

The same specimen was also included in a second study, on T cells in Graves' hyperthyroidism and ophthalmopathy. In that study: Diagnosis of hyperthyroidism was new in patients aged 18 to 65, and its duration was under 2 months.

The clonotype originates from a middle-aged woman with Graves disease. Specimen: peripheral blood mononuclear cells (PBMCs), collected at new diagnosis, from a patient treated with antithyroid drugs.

CDR3 sequence: CASNRSLEAFF. The CDR3 region has the DNA TGTGCCAGCAACCGTTCTCTTGAAGCTTTCTTT. The chain recombines TRBV7-9 with TRBJ1-1; D is uncertain. V dropped 7 bases and J dropped 7 bases, with 10 bases sitting between them. Germline lookup yields CDR1 SEHNR and CDR2 FQNEAQ (reference sequence). The CDR3 contains 11 residues.